A single sample is the source of the 31 T cell receptor beta chains below, sequenced in a study of T cell changes during pregnancy in multiple sclerosis (dated by TCRdb to between 2019 and 2020). Preparation of the library involved the immunoSEQ multiplex PCR assay. The clones in this table, taken by TCRdb from immuneACCESS, are in-frame only. Not every clone is retained; where verified, under half of the shortfall comes from an unresolved V gene, and the cause of the rest is unknown. The sample data list 85,000 to 110,000 clones, and 92% of these were observed just once. 0.75% to 0.95% of the sample rests with the top ten. The sample consisted of peripheral blood, taken after pregnancy. These receptors were taken from a female donor with multiple sclerosis, enrolled in a pregnancy study.

CDR3 protein: CASIGIRTGSANYGYTF. The CDR3 coding sequence is TGTGCCAGTATCGGTATCAGAACAGGCTCAGCTAACTATGGCTACACCTTC. The chain recombines TRBV19 with TRBJ1-2; a weak D match, TRBD1 (5 bases). The CDR3 is 17 amino acids. V was clipped by 7 bases and J by 0 bases, with 21 bases between them. Germline V gives CDR1 LNHDA, CDR2 SQIVND (reference sequence). Full variable domain (outside the CDR3, taken from reference TRBV19 and TRBJ1-2): DGGITQSPKYLFRKEGQNVTLSCEQNLNHDAMYWYRQDPGQGLRLIYYSQIVNDFQKGDIAEGYSVSREKKESFPLTVTSAQKNPTAFYLCASIGIRTGSANYGYTFGSGTRLTVV.

This rearrangement joins TRBV5-1 to TRBJ2-1, with a weak D call TRBD1 (6 bases). Trimming pared 0 bases from V and 6 bases from J, leaving 7 bases between. CDR3 size: 13 residues. CDR1 is SGHRS, CDR2 YFSETQ, per germline. CDR3 protein: CASSLATGNEQFF. The DNA of the CDR3 is TGCGCCAGCAGCTTGGCGACAGGCAATGAGCAGTTCTTC. The full variable domain, in which reference TRBV5-1 and TRBJ2-1 provide the parts outside the CDR3, is KAGVTQTPRYLIKTRGQQVTLSCSPISGHRSVSWYQQTPGQGLQFLFEYFSETQRNKGNFPGRFSGRQFSNSRSEMNVSTLELGDSALYLCASSLATGNEQFFGPGTRLTVL.

The J gene is TRBJ2-7, the V gene TRBV27; D gene uncertain. The CDR3 loop spans 13 amino acids. V was trimmed by 6 bases and J by 3 bases, leaving 12 bases between them. CDR1 MNHEY and CDR2 SMNVEV come from the germline V gene (reference sequence). The CDR3 region is CASRIGPDYEQYF. The CDR3 DNA follows: TGTGCCAGCAGAATTGGGCCGGACTACGAGCAGTACTTC.

The gene calls are TRBV9 and TRBJ2-3, with D hard to call. V was shortened by 4 bases and J by 0 bases, with 15 bases between the two germline ends. This CDR3 is 16 amino acids long. Per the germline V gene, CDR1 is SGDLS and CDR2 is YYNGEE. DNA for the CDR3: TGTGCCAGCAGCCAAGGTGGGCTACCTAGCACAGATACGCAGTATTTT. It specifies CASSQGGLPSTDTQYF.

The rearrangement uses TRBV6-5 and TRBJ1-1; 8 bases align to TRBD1. V was clipped by 4 bases and J by 1 base; unmatched bases: 5. This CDR3 spans 15 amino acids. CDR1 and CDR2 (germline): MNHEY, SVGAGI. The CDR3 spells CASSLAGGRNTEAFF. The CDR3 nucleotides read TGTGCCAGCAGTTTAGCAGGGGGCCGGAACACTGAAGCTTTCTTT.

The chain joins TRBV7-9 to TRBJ2-5; TRBD1 might be the D (6 bases). Germline lookup yields CDR1 SEHNR and CDR2 FQNEAQ (reference sequence). This CDR3 has 14 residues. The V gene lost 5 bases and the J gene lost 3 bases, with 13 bases spanning the gap. This CDR3 reads CASSRRDTKETQYF. CDR3 bases: TGTGCCAGCAGCAGACGGGACACAAAAGAGACCCAGTACTTC.

Worth noting for this clone: Other DNA sequences of this sample code for an identical CDR3. This chain links TRBV7-9 with TRBJ1-1, with 8 bases lining up with TRBD1. Trimming took 3 bases from V and 1 from J; bases not matched to a gene: 1. CDR3 size: 14 residues. Germline lookup yields CDR1 SEHNR and CDR2 FQNEAQ (reference sequence). In DNA form, the CDR3 reads TGTGCCAGCAGCTTTGGACAGGGGAACACTGAAGCTTTCTTT. Its protein product is CASSFGQGNTEAFF.

The chain carries TRBV5-1 and TRBJ2-3, with 10 nucleotides matching TRBD1. Germline CDR1 SGHRS, CDR2 YFSETQ. The CDR3 is made up of 16 amino acids. The V segment lost 5 bases and the J segment 1 base; nucleotides outside the gene matches: 7. This CDR3 is CASRPGQGLGTDTQYF. The CDR3 region has the DNA TGCGCCAGCAGGCCGGGACAGGGGTTGGGCACAGATACGCAGTATTTT. The full variable domain, its missing parts supplied by reference TRBV5-1 and TRBJ2-3, is KAGVTQTPRYLIKTRGQQVTLSCSPISGHRSVSWYQQTPGQGLQFLFEYFSETQRNKGNFPGRFSGRQFSNSRSEMNVSTLELGDSALYLCASRPGQGLGTDTQYFGPGTRLTVL.

A single count supports this clone. The chain uses TRBV6-6 and TRBJ1-1, with D maybe TRBD1 (6 bases). The CDR3 extends over 14 amino acids. Germline V gene sequence: CDR1 MNHNY, CDR2 SVGAGI (reference sequence). Trimming stripped 0 bases from V and 1 base from J, with 6 bases between. CDR3 bases: TGTGCCAGCAGTTACTCGACAGGGAACACTGAAGCTTTCTTT. Protein product: CASSYSTGNTEAFF.

The rearrangement links TRBV4-3 to TRBJ2-7; weak D call: TRBD1 (5 bases). The CDR3 has 14 residues. The V gene's germline CDR1 is LGHNA and CDR2 YSLEER. V lost 2 bases, J lost 1 base, and 9 bases lay in between. The CDR3 nucleotides are TGCGCCAGCAGCCAACGTGCAGGGTCCTACGAGCAGTACTTC. Translated: CASSQRAGSYEQYF.

V and J are TRBV14 and TRBJ2-2; D gene unclear. CDR1 and CDR2 (germline): SGHDN, FVKESK. V lost 4 bases and J 4 bases, leaving 10 bases between the germline ends. This CDR3 has 14 residues. The CDR3 sequence: CASSRGHLTGELFF. The CDR3 nucleotides read TGTGCCAGCAGCCGTGGCCACCTCACCGGGGAGCTGTTTTTT.

The chain links TRBV7-8 to TRBJ2-4; TRBD1 aligns across 7 bases. The germline CDR1 and CDR2 sequences are SGHVS and FQNEAQ. CDR3 size: 15 residues. V lost 5 bases and J lost 0; bases outside the gene matches: 4. The CDR3: CASSIQGLAKNIQYF. Here the CDR3 DNA reads TGTGCCAGCAGCATACAGGGGCTAGCCAAAAACATTCAGTACTTC.

This chain joins TRBV7-3 and TRBJ2-5, with TRBD2 matching over 11 bases. Trimming at V came to 5 bases and at J to 1 base, leaving 6 bases not matched to a gene. The CDR3 length is 16 residues. Germline V lookup: CDR1 SGHTA, CDR2 FQGTGA. The CDR3 loop is CASSANSGGAQETQYF. CDR3 DNA sequence: TGTGCCAGCAGCGCAAATAGCGGGGGGGCCCAAGAGACCCAGTACTTC.

A single count supports this clone. The chain joins TRBV5-1 to TRBJ2-7, with D possibly being TRBD1 (5 bases). CDR3 length: 13 amino acids. Germline V lookup: CDR1 SGHRS, CDR2 YFSETQ. Trimming pared 1 base from V and 5 bases from J, leaving 10 bases between. DNA of the CDR3: TGCGCCAGCAGCTTGTCAGGGCCCCACGAGCAGTACTTC. This sequence encodes CASSLSGPHEQYF.

The J gene is TRBJ2-5, the V gene TRBV27; possible D gene TRBD2, 10 bases. The V gene's germline CDR1 is MNHEY and CDR2 SMNVEV (reference sequence). Trimming removed 6 bases at V and 5 bases at J, with 22 bases between. The CDR3 is 16 residues long. The CDR3 loop is CASSHYSGGTGETQYF. The CDR3 nucleotides read TGTGCCAGCAGCCACTATAGCGGGGGGACAGGGGAGACCCAGTACTTC.

The V and J genes are TRBV27 and TRBJ1-3, with D uncertain. Germline assignment: CDR1 MNHEY and CDR2 SMNVEV (reference sequence). The CDR3 is 16 amino acids. Deletions cut 5 bases from V and 2 bases from J, with 16 bases between. This CDR3 reads CASSTWGGWAGNTIYF. In DNA, the CDR3 is TGTGCCAGCAGTACCTGGGGAGGATGGGCTGGAAACACCATATATTTT.

The rearrangement uses TRBV6-4 and TRBJ2-1; D might be TRBD2 (6 bases). V dropped 0 bases and J dropped 4 bases, with 10 bases sitting between them. Germline V CDR1 and CDR2: MRHNA, SNTAGT. CDR3 length: 15 amino acids. For the CDR3, the DNA is TGTGCCAGCAGTGACTCGGGGGGAGCGTACAATGAGCAGTTCTTC. The encoded protein is CASSDSGGAYNEQFF.

The CDR3 region is CASSLSPAYEQYF. The CDR3 DNA is TGTGCCAGCAGTTTATCCCCAGCCTACGAGCAGTACTTC. The chain uses TRBV28 and TRBJ2-7; D is unclear. Per germline, CDR1 MDHEN and CDR2 SYDVKM. This CDR3 contains 13 residues. V lost 1 base, J lost 2 bases, and 6 bases lay in between.

The rearrangement links TRBV19 to TRBJ1-5, with TRBD1 matching over 9 bases. Losses at the gene ends were 4 bases for V and 5 bases for J; bases not matched to a gene: 6. This CDR3 is built from 15 residues. CDR1 is LNHDA and CDR2 is SQIVND in the germline V gene (reference sequence). CDR3 DNA: TGTGCCAGTAGTACCGGGACAGGGCGCCATCAGCCCCAGCATTTT. The encoded protein is CASSTGTGRHQPQHF. Full variable domain (rest looked up from reference TRBV19 and TRBJ1-5): DGGITQSPKYLFRKEGQNVTLSCEQNLNHDAMYWYRQDPGQGLRLIYYSQIVNDFQKGDIAEGYSVSREKKESFPLTVTSAQKNPTAFYLCASSTGTGRHQPQHFGDGTRLSIL.

This clone occurred a few times. The genes are TRBV7-8 and TRBJ2-3, with a weak D call TRBD2 (5 bases). Trimming took off 1 base at V and 8 bases at J, with 13 bases between the two ends. This CDR3 is 14 amino acids long. CDR1 and CDR2 from the germline V gene are SGHVS and FQNEAQ. Written as DNA, the CDR3 is TGTGCCAGCAGCTTAGACGTCGGGGTTCCTACGCAGTATTTT. Encoded protein: CASSLDVGVPTQYF.

With respect to this clone: Other DNA sequences within the sample encode an identical CDR3. CDR3 DNA sequence: TGTGCCAGCAGAAACTCTGACTATGGCTACACCTTC. Protein: CASRNSDYGYTF. V gene TRBV6-1 combines with J gene TRBJ1-2; no firm D call. V was pared by 6 bases and J by 3 bases, with 8 bases between. The CDR3 is 12 residues long. Germline V gene data show CDR1 as MNHNS and CDR2 as SASEGT.

The chain recombines TRBV27 with TRBJ1-1; 8 nucleotides line up with TRBD1. Germline-derived CDR1 and CDR2 are MNHEY and SMNVEV (reference sequence). With V trimmed by 2 bases and J by 4 bases, 12 bases remained unmatched. This CDR3 is built from 17 residues. The CDR3 spells CASSLRSAGGMVTEAFF. CDR3 in DNA: TGTGCCAGCAGTTTAAGATCGGCAGGGGGCATGGTCACTGAAGCTTTCTTT.

This clone showed up just once. This chain joins TRBV7-8 and TRBJ1-1; no definite D call. Trimming left V 5 bases short and J 1 base short, with 14 bases between. The CDR3 runs to 15 residues. Germline CDR1 is SGHVS and CDR2 is FQNEAQ. In nucleotides, the CDR3 is TGTGCCAGCAGCGAGGACTCCCCGGGGAACACTGAAGCTTTCTTT. This translates into CASSEDSPGNTEAFF.

The V gene is TRBV5-4, the J gene TRBJ2-7; 10 nucleotides align to TRBD1. The germline CDR1 and CDR2 sequences are SGHNT and YYREEE (reference sequence). Unmatched junction bases numbered 8, after V lost 0 bases and J lost 5 bases. This CDR3 region has 16 residues. DNA of the CDR3: TGTGCCAGCAGCTTGGGAATGGGACAGGGGCTCGACGAGCAGTACTTC. It codes for CASSLGMGQGLDEQYF.

The chain has TRBV6-1 and TRBJ1-4; tentatively, D is TRBD1 (5 bases). This CDR3 has 15 amino acids. V dropped 1 base and J dropped 11 bases, with 17 bases sitting between them. The germline V gene has CDR1 MNHNS and CDR2 SASEGT. This CDR3 is CASSEGPALGAKLFF. In DNA, the CDR3 is TGTGCCAGCAGTGAAGGACCTGCCCTTGGGGCGAAACTGTTTTTT.

The V gene is TRBV2, the J gene TRBJ2-1; TRBD1 matches 9 bases. Germline CDR1 reads SNHLY; CDR2 reads FYNNEI. Trimming at V came to 4 bases and at J to 15 bases, leaving 10 bases not matched to a gene. This CDR3 contains 13 residues. CDR3 protein: CASSVNRGRVGFF. CDR3 nucleotides: TGTGCCAGCAGTGTTAACAGGGGGCGAGTAGGGTTCTTC.

The rearrangement uses TRBV7-6 and TRBJ1-1; TRBD1 matches 8 bases. This CDR3 contains 15 residues. J lost 4 bases, V lost 3 bases, and 7 bases had no gene match. CDR1 is SGHVS and CDR2 is FNYEAQ in the germline V gene. The CDR3 loop is CASSFTDRGGTEAFF. The DNA of the CDR3 is TGTGCCAGCAGCTTCACCGACAGGGGAGGCACTGAAGCTTTCTTT.

The chain couples TRBV7-2 to TRBJ2-7, with 7 bases identical to TRBD1. The CDR3 extends over 16 amino acids. Per the germline V gene, CDR1 is SGHTA and CDR2 is FQGNSA. J was trimmed by 5 bases and V by 5 bases; bases with no gene match: 15. CDR3 in DNA: TGTGCCAGCAGCCCCTATCGCTCTACCACAGGGGACGAGCAGTACTTC. As protein: CASSPYRSTTGDEQYF.

The CDR3 spells CASSQEARGDYEQYF. The CDR3 DNA follows: TGCGCCAGCAGCCAAGAAGCCCGGGGGGACTACGAGCAGTACTTC. The V call is TRBV4-3, the J call TRBJ2-7; 7 nucleotides align to TRBD2. The V segment lost 0 bases and the J segment 3 bases; nucleotides outside the gene matches: 5. CDR3 length equals 15 residues. Germline V CDR1 and CDR2: LGHNA, YSLEER.

The V and J genes are TRBV6-1 and TRBJ2-5; maybe TRBD2 (6 bases). V was shortened by 2 bases and J by 1 base, with 20 bases between the two germline ends. CDR1 is MNHNS, CDR2 SASEGT, per germline. The CDR3 loop spans 18 amino acids. CDR3 in DNA: TGTGCCAGCAGTGAATTTCGCGGGACCGGAGATTCCCAAGAGACCCAGTACTTC. Residues: CASSEFRGTGDSQETQYF.

The chain combines TRBV5-1 with TRBJ1-3, with D possibly matching TRBD1 (5 bases). Germline V gene lookup returns CDR1 SGHRS and CDR2 YFSETQ. This CDR3 is built from 15 residues. The V and J ends lost 0 bases and 3 bases respectively, with 10 bases between them. The CDR3 bases are TGCGCCAGCAGCTTGGAAGGGGCGCTTGGAAACACCATATATTTT. Translating gives CASSLEGALGNTIYF.